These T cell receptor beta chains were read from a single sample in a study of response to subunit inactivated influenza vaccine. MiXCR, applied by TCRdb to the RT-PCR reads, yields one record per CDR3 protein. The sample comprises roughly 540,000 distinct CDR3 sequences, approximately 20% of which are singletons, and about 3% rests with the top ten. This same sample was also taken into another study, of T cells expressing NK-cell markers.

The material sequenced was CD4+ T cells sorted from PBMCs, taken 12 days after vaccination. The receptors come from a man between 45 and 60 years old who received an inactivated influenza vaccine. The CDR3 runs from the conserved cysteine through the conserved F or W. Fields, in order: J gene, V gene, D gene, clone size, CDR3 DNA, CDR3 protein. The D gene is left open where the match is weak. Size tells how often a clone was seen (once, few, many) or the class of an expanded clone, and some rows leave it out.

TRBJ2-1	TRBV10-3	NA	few	TGTGCCATCAGGGAAGGACTGGACAATGAGCAGTTCTTC	CAIREGLDNEQFF
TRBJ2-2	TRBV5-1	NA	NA	TGCGCCAGCAGCTTGCAAACAGGAAGGTTCCCCGGGGAGCTGTTTTTT	CASSLQTGRFPGELFF
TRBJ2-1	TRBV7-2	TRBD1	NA	TGTGCCAGCAGCTCAGTACGGGACAGGAACAATGAGCAGTTCTTC	CASSSVRDRNNEQFF
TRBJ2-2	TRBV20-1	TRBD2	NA	TGCAGTGCTAGGAGTACAGCGGGAGGGCATCACGGGGAGCTGTTTTTT	CSARSTAGGHHGELFF
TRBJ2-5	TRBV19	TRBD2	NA	TGTGCCAGTAGAAGACTAGCGGGAGACCAAGAGACCCAGTACTTC	CASRRLAGDQETQYF
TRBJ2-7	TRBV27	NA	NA	TGTGCCAGCAGTTTGAGGCGTCAGTTCCACGAGCAGTACTTC	CASSLRRQFHEQYF
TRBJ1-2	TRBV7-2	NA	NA	TGTGCCAGCAGCAACGACGGCTATGGCTACACCTTC	CASSNDGYGYTF
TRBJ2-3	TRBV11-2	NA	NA	TGTGCCAGCAGCTGGGACATTTACACCTTCAGCACAGATACGCAGTATTTT	CASSWDIYTFSTDTQYF
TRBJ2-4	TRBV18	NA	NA	TGTGCCAGCTCACCTGGGGCAGTCCTAGCCAAAAACATTCAGTACTTC	CASSPGAVLAKNIQYF
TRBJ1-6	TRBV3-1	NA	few	TGTGCCAGCAGCCAACGGGCGAGGGTGAACTCACCCCTCCACTTT	CASSQRARVNSPLHF
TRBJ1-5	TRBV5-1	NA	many	TGCGCCAGCAGCTTGGAGGCGGGATATCAGCCCCAGCATTTT	CASSLEAGYQPQHF
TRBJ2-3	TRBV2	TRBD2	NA	TGTGCCAGCACCGGACTAGCGGGGGTGACTAGCACAGATACGCAGTATTTT	CASTGLAGVTSTDTQYF
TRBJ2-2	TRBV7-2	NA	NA	TGTGCCAGCAGCTTACTGTCTACGAACACCGGGGAGCTGTTTTTT	CASSLLSTNTGELFF
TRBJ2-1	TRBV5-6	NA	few	TGTGCCAGCAGCTTGCCGTACAGGGCAAACAATGAGCAGTTCTTC	CASSLPYRANNEQFF
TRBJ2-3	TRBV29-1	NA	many	TGCAGCGTTGGAGTTACAGATACGCAGTATTTT	CSVGVTDTQYF
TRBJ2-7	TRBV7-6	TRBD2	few	TGTGCCAGCAGCTTATCAACCGGGACTAGCGGGTACGAGCAGTACTTC	CASSLSTGTSGYEQYF